The 26 T cell receptor beta chains given below trace back to one sample, sequenced in a study of T cell repertoires in cytomegalovirus infection. TCRdb called the reads again in MiXCR, with one record for every CDR3 protein. This table has hundreds of thousands of distinct CDR3 sequences, 15% to 20% appearing once. Sequenced: PBMCs. The receptors were gathered from a human donor in good health (CMV status not recorded). Some clones in this sample may be carry-over from other donors' samples.

J is TRBJ2-5 and V is TRBV10-3; D remains ambiguous. Germline assignment: CDR1 ENHRY and CDR2 SYGVKD. The CDR3 contains 14 residues. Between the trimmed V and J ends, which lost 2 bases and 5 bases, there was a span of 12 bases. The CDR3 bases are TGTGCCATCAGTGAGGCTAGGGCGGAGGAGACCCAGTACTTC. This codes for CAISEARAEETQYF.

In its sample, this clonotype was seen many times. The chain uses TRBV10-3 and TRBJ2-7; the match to TRBD1 covers 9 bases. Germline V gene data show CDR1 as ENHRY and CDR2 as SYGVKD. The CDR3 runs to 14 residues. The J segment lost 5 bases and the V segment lost 6 bases, leaving 8 bases of the junction unmatched. The CDR3 region is CAIREWDRANEQYF. CDR3 sequence (DNA): TGTGCCATCAGGGAATGGGACAGGGCAAACGAGCAGTACTTC.

This clonotype occurred a few times. V is TRBV19 and J is TRBJ2-3; 8 nucleotides agree with TRBD2. Germline CDR1 reads LNHDA; CDR2 reads SQIVND (reference sequence). CDR3 length equals 15 residues. The ends lost 7 bases at V and 2 bases at J; junction bases unmatched: 8. This CDR3 reads CASKALAGPTDTQYF. The DNA for the CDR3 is TGTGCCAGTAAAGCGTTAGCGGGGCCCACAGATACGCAGTATTTT.

This clonotype was detected only a few times. The chain recombines TRBV7-8 with TRBJ2-7; 9 bases line up with TRBD2. V lost 1 base and J lost 4; bases outside the gene matches: 5. The CDR3 is made up of 15 amino acids. Germline-derived CDR1 and CDR2 are SGHVS and FQNEAQ. CDR3 DNA: TGTGCCAGCAGCTTAGGAGCGGGGGGACCTTACGAGCAGTACTTC. This encodes CASSLGAGGPYEQYF.

Only a few counts were recorded for this clonotype. The DNA for the CDR3 is TGTGCCAGCAGCACCCCCATTGGATACGAGCAGTACTTC. It yields the protein CASSTPIGYEQYF. This chain uses TRBV7-9 with TRBJ2-7; D unresolved. Trimming stripped 5 bases from V and 4 bases from J, with 12 bases between. This CDR3 has 13 residues. The germline V gene has CDR1 SEHNR and CDR2 FQNEAQ (reference sequence).

This CDR3 reads CAISEPQGSRRTQYF. In DNA form, the CDR3 reads TGTGCCATCAGTGAACCACAGGGATCCCGTCGTACGCAGTATTTT. The gene calls are TRBV10-3 and TRBJ2-3; perhaps TRBD1 as D (6 bases). Germline-derived CDR1 and CDR2 are ENHRY and SYGVKD. V lost 3 bases to trimming and J lost 8 bases, with 18 bases between them. This CDR3 comprises 15 residues.

This clonotype was detected many times. The J gene is TRBJ2-1, the V gene TRBV5-5, with TRBD2 identical over 7 bases. Unmatched junction bases numbered 5, after V lost 5 bases and J lost 0 bases. Germline loops: CDR1 SGHKS, CDR2 YYEKEE (reference sequence). This CDR3 is 15 amino acids long. CDR3 residues: CASRQAGSSYNEQFF. Written as DNA, the CDR3 is TGTGCCAGCAGACAAGCGGGAAGCTCCTACAATGAGCAGTTCTTC.

This clonotype was counted only a few times. The rearrangement links TRBV20-1 to TRBJ2-7, with 9 bases identical to TRBD1. Per germline, CDR1 DFQATT and CDR2 SNEGSKA (reference sequence). CDR3 length: 11 amino acids. The V gene end was trimmed by 6 bases and the J gene end by 5 bases; junction bases not matched to a gene: 2. The CDR3 DNA reads TGCAGTGCCCGGACAGGGGACGAGCAGTACTTC. This gives the protein CSARTGDEQYF.

In this sample, this clonotype turned up many times. The chain couples TRBV7-6 to TRBJ1-4; tentative D call: TRBD1 (5 bases). The CDR3 consists of 14 residues. Germline V gene data show CDR1 as SGHVS and CDR2 as FNYEAQ. V was cut by 4 bases and J by 7 bases, with 13 bases left in between. CDR3 in amino acids: CASSSGGSVEKLFF. CDR3 sequence (DNA): TGTGCCAGCAGCTCGGGGGGGTCCGTTGAAAAACTGTTTTTT.

This clonotype occurred many times. The chain uses TRBV14 and TRBJ2-1; TRBD2 agrees at 11 bases. The CDR3 runs 15 residues. V shed 2 bases and J 3 bases; nucleotides not matched to a gene: 0. Germline CDR1 is SGHDN and CDR2 is FVKESK. The CDR3 nucleotides are TGTGCCAGCAGCCAACTAGCGGGGGGCTACAATGAGCAGTTCTTC. Translation: CASSQLAGGYNEQFF.

In its sample, this clonotype was seen many times. The genes are TRBV12-3 or TRBV12-4 and TRBJ1-1; D ambiguous. V gave up 2 bases and J gave up 3 bases, with 13 bases separating them. The CDR3 is 15 amino acids. The CDR3 loop is CASSLIEIKDTEAFF. CDR3 bases: TGTGCCAGCAGTTTAATTGAAATTAAGGACACTGAAGCTTTCTTT.

Ten or more counts support this clonotype. The DNA of the CDR3 is TGTGCCAGTAGTATAAGGTCCGGAACGTACACTGAAGCTTTCTTT. Translation gives CASSIRSGTYTEAFF. V usage is TRBV19 and J usage is TRBJ1-1, with D unresolved. Deletions cut 2 bases from V and 3 bases from J, with 13 bases between. Germline CDR1 and CDR2: LNHDA and SQIVND (reference sequence). CDR3 length: 15 residues. Combining the CDR3 with reference TRBV19 and TRBJ1-1 gives the whole variable domain DGGITQSPKYLFRKEGQNVTLSCEQNLNHDAMYWYRQDPGQGLRLIYYSQIVNDFQKGDIAEGYSVSREKKESFPLTVTSAQKNPTAFYLCASSIRSGTYTEAFFGQGTRLTVV.

The chain recombines TRBV7-8 with TRBJ1-6, with D hard to call. Germline V gene lookup returns CDR1 SGHVS and CDR2 FQNEAQ. V lost 3 bases, J lost 8 bases, and 5 bases lay in between. The CDR3 is made up of 12 amino acids. The DNA of the CDR3 is TGTGCCAGCAGCTTGCCCGATTCACCCCTCCACTTT. Its translation is CASSLPDSPLHF.

This clonotype was seen repeatedly, ten times or more. The V gene is TRBV6-1, the J gene TRBJ2-2, with 12 bases identical to TRBD2. The J segment lost 6 bases and the V segment lost 6 bases, leaving 5 bases of the junction unmatched. The CDR3 covers 15 residues. Germline CDR1 is MNHNS and CDR2 is SASEGT. CDR3 nucleotide sequence: TGTGCCAGCAGGCCTAGCGGGGGGGTATCCGGGGAGCTGTTTTTT. Encoded protein: CASRPSGGVSGELFF.

This clonotype was counted at least ten times. The chain combines TRBV12-3 or TRBV12-4 with TRBJ1-3; D gene unclear. The CDR3 is 14 residues long. Between the trimmed V and J ends, which lost 6 bases and 1 base, there was a span of 10 bases. The DNA for the CDR3 is TGTGCCAGCAGCTGGACTGATTCTGGAAACACCATATATTTT. Its translation: CASSWTDSGNTIYF.

This chain uses TRBV19 with TRBJ1-5; no reliable D call. CDR3 length equals 15 residues. Between the trimmed V and J ends, which lost 5 bases and 0 bases, there was a span of 11 bases. Looked up from germline, CDR1 is LNHDA and CDR2 is SQIVND (reference sequence). The CDR3 protein is CASSYRAYSNQPQHF. The CDR3 DNA is TGTGCCAGTAGTTACCGAGCCTATAGCAATCAGCCCCAGCATTTT.

Concerning this clonotype: A much larger clone differs from this one at a single base, so this may be a read error. J is TRBJ1-5 and V is TRBV7-2; tentative D call: TRBD1 (6 bases). Germline V CDR1 and CDR2: SGHTA, FQGNSA. The CDR3 extends over 13 amino acids. Trimming took off 8 bases at V and 6 bases at J, with 14 bases between the two ends. CDR3: CASPGTLSQPQHF. CDR3 sequence (DNA): TGTGCCAGCCCCGGGACACTAAGTCAGCCCCAGCATTTT.

This clonotype was detected a few times. The chain combines TRBV12-3 or TRBV12-4 with TRBJ2-2; D uncertain. The CDR3 is made up of 13 amino acids. Deletions cut 5 bases from V and 6 bases from J, with 10 bases between. The CDR3 reads CASSAAGPGELFF. CDR3 in DNA: TGTGCCAGCAGTGCCGCTGGGCCCGGGGAGCTGTTTTTT.

This chain joins TRBV20-1 and TRBJ2-7; D is possibly TRBD2 (5 bases). The CDR3 consists of 13 residues. The ends were cut back, 5 bases at V and 2 bases at J, with 13 bases in the middle. Germline-derived CDR1 and CDR2 are DFQATT and SNEGSKA (reference sequence). The DNA of the CDR3 is TGCAGTGCTTGGACTGACTTCCCCTACGAGCAGTACTTC. It codes for CSAWTDFPYEQYF.

This clonotype was found a few times. The chain has TRBV5-1 and TRBJ1-2; D is undetermined. V was pared by 1 base and J by 3 bases, with 13 bases between. The CDR3 spans 15 residues. The germline gives CDR1 SGHRS, CDR2 YFSETQ. CDR3 in DNA: TGCGCCAGCAGCTTGATGGGATCCACGGACTATGGCTACACCTTC. This codes for CASSLMGSTDYGYTF.

The sample holds many counts of this clonotype. The chain employs TRBV12-3 or TRBV12-4 and TRBJ2-1; weak D call: TRBD2 (5 bases). V lost 4 bases and J 8 bases, leaving 9 bases between the germline ends. The CDR3 extends over 12 amino acids. The CDR3 sequence is CASSYLSDEQFF. CDR3 in DNA: TGTGCCAGCAGTTACCTTAGCGATGAGCAGTTCTTC.

This chain uses TRBV18 with TRBJ2-1; D is undetermined. CDR1 and CDR2 from the germline V gene are KGHSH and LQKENI. Trimming pared 3 bases from V and 9 bases from J, leaving 18 bases between. This CDR3 is built from 15 residues. CDR3 sequence reads: CASSPSIADLGEQFF. In DNA form, the CDR3 reads TGTGCCAGCTCACCGTCAATCGCAGACCTTGGTGAGCAGTTCTTC.

The sample holds many counts of this clonotype. This chain uses TRBV7-2 with TRBJ2-5; D unclear. There are 14 residues in the CDR3. Germline loops: CDR1 SGHTA, CDR2 FQGNSA. V was trimmed by 1 base and J by 2 bases, leaving 8 bases between them. In DNA form, the CDR3 reads TGTGCCAGCAGCTTAGGAACAGAACAAGAGACCCAGTACTTC. It translates to CASSLGTEQETQYF.

This clonotype appeared a few times. This chain links TRBV6-1 with TRBJ1-3; TRBD1 might be the D (5 bases). Per the germline V gene, CDR1 is MNHNS and CDR2 is SASEGT. There are 15 residues in the CDR3. Trimming shortened V by 6 bases and J by 0 bases, and 12 bases separated the two germline ends. CDR3 coding DNA: TGTGCCAGCAGCCGAGACAGCACCTCTGGAAACACCATATATTTT. It yields the protein CASSRDSTSGNTIYF.

This clonotype was counted between two and nine times. The rearrangement uses TRBV6-1 and TRBJ2-5; D is uncertain. The CDR3 covers 12 residues. Germline V gene lookup returns CDR1 MNHNS and CDR2 SASEGT. Trimming took off 3 bases at V and 4 bases at J, with 6 bases between the two ends. CDR3 amino acids: CASSDVGETQYF. DNA for the CDR3: TGTGCCAGCAGTGACGTCGGAGAGACCCAGTACTTC.

This clonotype appeared a single time. The chain joins TRBV9 to TRBJ2-1; 10 bases fit TRBD2. This CDR3 is built from 17 residues. The V and J ends lost 0 bases and 5 bases, in that order; junction bases with no gene match: 8. Germline loops: CDR1 SGDLS, CDR2 YYNGEE. CDR3 sequence: CASSVGLTSGKNNEQFF. DNA for the CDR3: TGTGCCAGCAGCGTAGGATTAACTAGCGGGAAGAACAATGAGCAGTTCTTC.